This T cell receptor (beta chain) was profiled in a study of type 1 and type 2 diabetes patients. Genomic DNA was the PCR template. A primer set of 30 forward and 13 reverse primers amplified the CDR3. Using its own MiXCR run on the multiplex PCR reads, TCRdb lists one record per CDR3 protein. There are about 270,000 distinct CDR3 sequences in the sample; around 50% occur only once, and around 13% lies in the top ten. This clonotype was observed a few times. Sequenced material: peripheral blood mononuclear cells (PBMCs). The receptor's source is a man younger than 35 with type 2 diabetes.

CDR3 DNA: TGCAGTGCTAGAGGGGCATGGGGACCGTACAATCAGCCCCAGCATTTT. Translation: CSARGAWGPYNQPQHF. V usage is TRBV20-1 and J usage is TRBJ1-5, with a possible D match to TRBD1 (5 bases). Per germline, CDR1 DFQATT and CDR2 SNEGSKA (reference sequence). CDR3 length: 16 residues. Trimming left V 1 base short and J 3 bases short, with 16 bases between.